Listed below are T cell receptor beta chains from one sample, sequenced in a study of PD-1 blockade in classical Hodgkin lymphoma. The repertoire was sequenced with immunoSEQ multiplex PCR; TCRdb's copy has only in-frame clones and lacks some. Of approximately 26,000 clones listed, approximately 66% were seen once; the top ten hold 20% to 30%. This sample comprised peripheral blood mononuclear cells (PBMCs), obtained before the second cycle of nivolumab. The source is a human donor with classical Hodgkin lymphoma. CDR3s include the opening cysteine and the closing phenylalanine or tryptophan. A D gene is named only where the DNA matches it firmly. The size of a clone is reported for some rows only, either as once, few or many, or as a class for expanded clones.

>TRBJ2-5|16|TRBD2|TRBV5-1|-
TGCGCCAGCAGCGCCGACTTAGCGGGGGGCCTCGAGACCCAGTACTTC
CASSADLAGGLETQYF
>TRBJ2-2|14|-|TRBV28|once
TGTGCCAGCAGTCAGCACACAGGCACCGGGGAGCTGTTTTTT
CASSQHTGTGELFF
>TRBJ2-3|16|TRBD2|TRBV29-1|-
TGCAGCGCCCGAGGGGGACTAGCGGCAGCAGCAGATACGCAGTATTTT
CSARGGLAAAADTQYF
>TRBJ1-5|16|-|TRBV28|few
TGTGCCAGCAGTTCCCGAGGTACCCTGGGGGATCAGCCCCAGCATTTT
CASSSRGTLGDQPQHF
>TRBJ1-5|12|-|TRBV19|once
TGTGCCAGTAGTATCGTTGGTGGGCCCCAGCATTTT
CASSIVGGPQHF
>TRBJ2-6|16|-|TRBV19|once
TGTGCCAGTAGTATACTCCCAGGCGCCGGGGCCAACGTCCTGACTTTC
CASSILPGAGANVLTF
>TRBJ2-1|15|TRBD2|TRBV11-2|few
TGTGCCAGCAGCTTTAGCGGGATAAGTTACAATGAGCAGTTCTTC
CASSFSGISYNEQFF
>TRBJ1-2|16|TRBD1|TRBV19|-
TGTGCCAGTAGTATCAGGACAGGGGGCGCGGCGGATGGCTACACCTTC
CASSIRTGGAADGYTF
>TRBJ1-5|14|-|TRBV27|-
TGTGCCAGCAGTATCCTGGGGAAGAATCAGCCCCAGCATTTT
CASSILGKNQPQHF
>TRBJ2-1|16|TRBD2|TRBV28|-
TGTGCCAGCAGTTTATATTCCAGCGGGAGTCATGGAGAGCAGTTCTTC
CASSLYSSGSHGEQFF
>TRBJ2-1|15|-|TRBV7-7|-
TGTGCCAGCAGCTTTGGGGTGAGCTCCTACAATGAGCAGTTCTTC
CASSFGVSSYNEQFF
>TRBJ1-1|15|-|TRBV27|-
TGTGCCAGCAGTTCAGACAGGTTGATGAACACTGAAGCTTTCTTT
CASSSDRLMNTEAFF
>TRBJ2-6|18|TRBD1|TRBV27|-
TGTGCCAGCAGTAGCCGGGACAGGGTACTGTCTGGGGCCAACGTCCTGACTTTC
CASSSRDRVLSGANVLTF
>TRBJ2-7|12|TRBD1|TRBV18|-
TGTGCCAGCTCACCCTCGACAGGGGACAGGTACTTC
CASSPSTGDRYF
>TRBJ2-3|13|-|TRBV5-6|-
TGTGCCAGCAGCTCCGCCCCCACAGATACGCAGTATTTT
CASSSAPTDTQYF
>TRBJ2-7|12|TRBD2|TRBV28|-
TGTGCCAGCACCGGGGGGAGCTACGAGCAGTACTTC
CASTGGSYEQYF
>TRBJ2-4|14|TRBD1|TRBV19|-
TGTGCCAGTAGTATCAGAGGACAGGCCGACATTCAGTACTTC
CASSIRGQADIQYF
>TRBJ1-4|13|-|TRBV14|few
TGTGCCAGCAGCCAAGAATTGGGGACTCAACTGTTTTTT
CASSQELGTQLFF
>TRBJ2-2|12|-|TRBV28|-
TGTGCCAGCAGCCGACAGACCGGGGAGCTGTTTTTT
CASSRQTGELFF
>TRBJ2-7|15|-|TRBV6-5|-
TGTGCCAGCAGTTACTCTTTTGGGAGCTCCTACGAGCAGTACTTC
CASSYSFGSSYEQYF
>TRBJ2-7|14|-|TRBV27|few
TGTGCCAGCAGTTTACAACCAACATACTACGAGCAGTACTTC
CASSLQPTYYEQYF
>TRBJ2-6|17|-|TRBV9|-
TGTGCCAGCAGCCCCACCTTAGGGGGCTCTGGGGCCAACGTCCTGACTTTC
CASSPTLGGSGANVLTF
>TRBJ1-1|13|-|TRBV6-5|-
TGTGCCAGCAGGCTAGGTCCCGGGACTGAAGCTTTCTTT
CASRLGPGTEAFF